This TCR beta chain was documented in a study of cytomegalovirus exposure and HLA in healthy donors (dated 2017 in TCRdb). In terms of the full investigation: According to a later analysis, one platform produced both the 100 to 150 validation repertoires and the 666 repertoires of the first cohort. The study aimed to test whether cataloging public T cell receptors could reveal signatures of past pathogen exposure. A separate validation cohort of approximately 120 different subjects was used in addition to the roughly 720-subject first cohort. The study combined high-throughput TCR immunosequencing, statistical association of individual TCRs with disease status, and machine learning to predict cytomegalovirus infection status. Study-wide conclusions, independent of this receptor: According to the authors, the approach could potentially be generalized to other disease states and immunological phenotypes. Most TCR sequences were observed very rarely across donors, whereas some public TCRs were present in many individuals. The study listed 164 TCR beta chains as associated with cytomegalovirus. Cytomegalovirus status was reported to be diagnosed by the classifier with high specificity and sensitivity in both the original and validation cohorts. In vitro tests confirmed that a few of the cytomegalovirus-associated TCR beta chains recognize cytomegalovirus antigens. All 120 or so repertoires were used to score co-occurrence in the validation cohort in a later analysis, because that analysis had no HLA typing for the cohort. In a later analysis, TCRs clustered in the first cohort were found to also tend to co-occur in the roughly 130 validation repertoires, with around 94% of cluster scores above 0.

As for this clone: Its antigen is unknown. Within one base of it there is no much larger clone, and no base qualities were kept.

The germline V gene sets CDR1 to MDHEN and CDR2 to SYDVKM. Trimming takes 8 bases from V and 1 base from J, and the germline ends sit 11 bases apart. The CDR3, from cysteine to phenylalanine, totals 13 residues. The only DNA kept is the CDR3, 39 bases in frame from the first base. The donors belonged to the validation cohort of around 110 subjects, which was separate from the 666-subject first cohort. The library relied on the immunoSEQ multiplex PCR assay. Per the source publication's procedure: A statistical classification framework was built for diagnosing cytomegalovirus status from the catalog of TCR beta chain sequences. TCRdb re-hosts the immuneACCESS table, in-frame sequences only. Its copies lack some clones; in the studies checked, an unresolved V gene accounts for under half of them, and the cause for the rest is not known. That table is the source of V, J and clone size, and D and trimming were worked out from the DNA. The sample table contains 150,000 to 200,000 clones; only one count was recorded for approximately 88% of them. The ten largest clones capture less than 8.5% of the sample.

Source material: PBMCs. The sequence was obtained from a man aged 18 to 29 in good health and CMV-seropositive. This receptor chain uses TRBV28 and TRBJ1-1; no D gene can be assigned with confidence. The CDR3 region has the sequence CASCGRTNTEAFF. The DNA sequence is TGTGCCAGCTGTGGGCGAACGAACACTGAAGCTTTCTTT.